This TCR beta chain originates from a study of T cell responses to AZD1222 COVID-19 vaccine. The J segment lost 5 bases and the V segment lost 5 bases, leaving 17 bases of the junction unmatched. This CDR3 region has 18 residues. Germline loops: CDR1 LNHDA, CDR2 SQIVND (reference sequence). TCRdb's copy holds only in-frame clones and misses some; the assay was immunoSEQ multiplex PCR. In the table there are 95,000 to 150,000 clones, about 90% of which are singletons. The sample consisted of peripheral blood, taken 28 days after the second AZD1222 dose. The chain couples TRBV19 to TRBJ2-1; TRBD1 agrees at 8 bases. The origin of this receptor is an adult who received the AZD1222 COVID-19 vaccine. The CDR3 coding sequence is TGTGCCAGTAGTCCTTTTCGGACAGGGAAGGATTCGGACAATGAGCAGTTCTTC. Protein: CASSPFRTGKDSDNEQFF.